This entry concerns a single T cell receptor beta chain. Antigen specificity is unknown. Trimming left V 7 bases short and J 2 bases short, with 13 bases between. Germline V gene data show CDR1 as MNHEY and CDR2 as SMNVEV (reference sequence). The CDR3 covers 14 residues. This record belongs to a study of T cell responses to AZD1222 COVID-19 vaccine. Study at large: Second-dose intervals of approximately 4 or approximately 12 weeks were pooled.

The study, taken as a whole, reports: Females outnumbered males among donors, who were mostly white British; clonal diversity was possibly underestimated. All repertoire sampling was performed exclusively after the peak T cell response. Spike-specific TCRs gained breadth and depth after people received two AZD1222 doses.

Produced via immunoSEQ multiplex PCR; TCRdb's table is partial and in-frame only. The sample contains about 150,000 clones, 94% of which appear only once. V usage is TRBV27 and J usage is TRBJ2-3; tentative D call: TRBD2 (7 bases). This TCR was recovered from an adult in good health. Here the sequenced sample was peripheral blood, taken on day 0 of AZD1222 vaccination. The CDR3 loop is CASNGAGHTDTQYF. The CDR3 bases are TGTGCCAGCAACGGAGCGGGACACACAGATACGCAGTATTTT.